This TCR beta chain was recovered during a study of cytomegalovirus exposure and HLA in healthy donors. About this clone itself: Its antigen is as yet unknown. Other DNA sequences within the sample encode an identical CDR3.

PCR primers comprised 60 Vbeta and 13 Jbeta primers. Data came from immunoSEQ multiplex PCR; TCRdb stores just in-frame clones and leaves some out. This sample contains around 42,000 clones. Whole-study findings and limits: Later on, an analysis showed TCR association rates differing by HLA locus, with DRB1 the most and HLA-C the fewest. Further analysis was carried out later, and it showed several of the most significant clusters appearing linked to common viral pathogens.

What was sequenced was PBMCs. The sequence was obtained from a man aged 25-45 years in good health and CMV-seronegative.

CDR3 residues: CSVTGDYEQYF. DNA for the CDR3: TGCAGCGTCACAGGGGACTACGAGCAGTACTTC. The chain recombines TRBV29-1 with TRBJ2-7, with 7 bases aligning to TRBD1. This CDR3 comprises 11 residues. CDR1 and CDR2 from the germline V gene are SQVTM and ANQGSEA. The J segment lost 3 bases and the V segment lost 6 bases, leaving 2 bases of the junction unmatched.